The present T cell receptor (beta chain) was sequenced within a study of cytomegalovirus exposure and HLA in healthy donors. Overall study findings and caveats: Among donors in an Asian-associated ancestry cluster, a later analysis reportedly found fewer N-insertions than the roughly 700-donor mean. HLA alleles showed associations with roughly 17,000 TCR beta sequences in a later analysis, at a 0.05 false discovery rate. Certain sequence variants were highly shared and formed a cluster, and this cluster was likely a sequencing artifact. Other equally common chains were less clonally expanded than HLA-associated TCR beta chains, a later analysis showed.

Trimming took 4 bases from V and 7 from J; bases not matched to a gene: 10. The CDR3 loop spans 15 amino acids. CDR1 is SQVTM and CDR2 is ANQGSEA in the germline V gene. This clone was picked up a small number of times. The antigen is undetermined. PCR employed 60 Vbeta and 13 Jbeta primers. Clones were read by immunoSEQ multiplex PCR, and TCRdb kept only the in-frame ones, dropping some. The sample holds roughly 110,000 clones, 65% to 75% seen once. The chain links TRBV29-1 to TRBJ2-1; 10 bases align to TRBD2. Sequences were obtained from PBMCs. This clonotype originated in a female donor in good health and CMV-seronegative. For the CDR3, the DNA is TGCAGCGTTGGCTCCCTAGCGGGAGCTTTGAATGAGCAGTTCTTC. This encodes CSVGSLAGALNEQFF.